This TCR beta chain comes out of a study of blood T cells in healthy people across ages. Study-wide results and caveats: The fall in TCR beta diversity per million T cells was roughly linear with age.

With respect to this clonotype: The target antigen is unknown.

Sample-barcoded 5' priming and a J-beta primer mix drove a second PCR of about 6 to 12 cycles. Using its own MiXCR run on the 5' RACE reads, TCRdb lists one record per CDR3 protein. This sample carries about 1.4 million distinct CDR3 sequences, almost 60% of them seen once, and the ten largest clones take over 6.5%. Germline assignment: CDR1 SGHDN and CDR2 FVKESK. This CDR3 has 19 residues. Trimming took 1 base from V and 6 from J; bases not matched to a gene: 17. Sequenced: blood. The receptor comes from a man aged 18-30 years in good health. J is TRBJ2-4 and V is TRBV14; the match to TRBD1 covers 8 bases. DNA of the CDR3: TGTGCCAGCAGCCAAGTCGCACAGGGGGGACGGGAGCATCCAAACATTCAGTACTTC. Translated, it gives CASSQVAQGGREHPNIQYF. The whole variable domain, remainder taken from reference TRBV14 and TRBJ2-4, is EAGVTQFPSHSVIEKGQTVTLRCDPISGHDNLYWYRRVMGKEIKFLLHFVKESKQDESGMPNNRFLAERTGGTYSTLKVQPAELEDSGVYFCASSQVAQGGREHPNIQYFGAGTRLSVL.